This T cell receptor (beta chain) appears in the sequencing data of a study of CD8+CD57+ T cells in acquired aplastic anemia. This clonotype was observed many times. Sequenced patients had shown CD8+CD57+ cell expansion by flow cytometry. Profiling that covered TCR beta VDJ and CDR3 relied on genomic DNA as its template. TCRdb re-called the reads with MiXCR, one entry per CDR3 protein. The data show about 470,000 distinct CDR3 sequences, with roughly a third seen just once and 0.75% to 0.95% held by the top ten. This clonotype was sampled from a human donor with aplastic anemia. The sequenced material came from sorted CD4+, CD8+, or CD8+CD57+ T cells (not recorded which) from PBMCs.

The CDR3 reads CASRELDRVGTEAFF. CDR3 sequence (DNA): TGTGCCAGTAGGGAGCTTGACAGGGTCGGCACTGAAGCTTTCTTT. This chain uses TRBV19 with TRBJ1-1; 7 bases match TRBD1. Germline loops: CDR1 LNHDA, CDR2 SQIVND (reference sequence). V dropped 6 bases and J dropped 4; count of bases not matched to a gene: 11. The CDR3 length is 15 residues.